The 29 T cell receptor beta chains given below trace back to one sample, sequenced in a study of cytomegalovirus exposure and HLA in healthy donors. The PCR employed 60 Vbeta primers together with 13 Jbeta primers. Only in-frame clones appear in the TCRdb table, and some are missing; sequencing was by immunoSEQ multiplex PCR. The sample has around 120,000 clones; 81% are singletons. Sequencing was done on a sample of PBMCs. These TCRs come from a woman aged 25 to 39 in good health and CMV-seronegative.

A single count supports this clone. This chain connects TRBV18 to TRBJ2-3, with D possibly matching TRBD1 (5 bases). The CDR3 covers 15 residues. V lost 5 bases to trimming and J lost 2 bases, with 14 bases between them. Germline V lookup: CDR1 KGHSH, CDR2 LQKENI. CDR3 region: CASSSSRGFTDTQYF. The CDR3 DNA is TGTGCCAGCTCATCGTCTAGGGGCTTCACAGATACGCAGTATTTT. The entire variable domain, with the rest obtained from reference TRBV18 and TRBJ2-3, is as follows: NAGVMQNPRHLVRRRGQEARLRCSPMKGHSHVYWYRQLPEEGLKFMVYLQKENIIDESGMPKERFSAEFPKEGPSILRIQQVVRGDSAAYFCASSSSRGFTDTQYFGPGTRLTVL.

The chain combines TRBV2 with TRBJ1-5, with TRBD1 matching over 7 bases. The CDR3 covers 17 residues. The V and J ends lost 1 base and 1 base, in that order; junction bases with no gene match: 7. Germline CDR1 reads SNHLY; CDR2 reads FYNNEI. DNA of the CDR3: TGTGCCAGCAGTGAAGAGGCAGGGGGAGTAAGCAATCAGCCCCAGCATTTT. The encoded protein is CASSEEAGGVSNQPQHF. Complete variable domain (other parts from reference TRBV2 and TRBJ1-5): EPEVTQTPSHQVTQMGQEVILRCVPISNHLYFYWYRQILGQKVEFLVSFYNNEISEKSEIFDDQFSVERPDGSNFTLKIRSTKLEDSAMYFCASSEEAGGVSNQPQHFGDGTRLSIL.

The genes are TRBV19 and TRBJ2-1, with D unresolved. Trimming shortened V by 5 bases and J by 1 base, and 12 bases separated the two germline ends. CDR3 size: 15 residues. Germline assignment: CDR1 LNHDA and CDR2 SQIVND (reference sequence). The DNA of the CDR3 is TGTGCCAGTAGTTCCGCTGATAGTTCCTACAATGAGCAGTTCTTC. It translates to CASSSADSSYNEQFF.

The gene calls are TRBV6-6 and TRBJ1-2; 8 bases agree with TRBD1. The CDR3 loop spans 14 amino acids. Germline V gene data show CDR1 as MNHNY and CDR2 as SVGAGI (reference sequence). Losses at the gene ends were 0 bases for V and 6 bases for J; bases not matched to a gene: 3. The DNA for the CDR3 is TGTGCCAGCAGTTACTCAGGACAGGGCAATGGCTACACCTTC. The encoded protein is CASSYSGQGNGYTF.

On this clone itself: A read error may account for a junction end that differs from germline. The J gene is TRBJ1-4, the V gene TRBV7-9, with D perhaps matching TRBD1 (6 bases). Germline V gene sequence: CDR1 SEHNR, CDR2 FQNEAQ (reference sequence). CDR3 length: 15 residues. DNA of the CDR3: TGTTCCAGCAGCGCGGGGGGACACCATTATGAAAAACTGTTTTTT. It translates to CSSSAGGHHYEKLFF.

This clone came up a few times. The chain couples TRBV18 to TRBJ2-1, with D perhaps matching TRBD2 (5 bases). Per the germline V gene, CDR1 is KGHSH and CDR2 is LQKENI. V lost 0 bases to trimming and J lost 3 bases, with 12 bases between them. The CDR3 spans 16 residues. In DNA form, the CDR3 reads TGTGCCAGCTCACCACCGTTCCGGGGATTCTACAATGAGCAGTTCTTC. This codes for CASSPPFRGFYNEQFF.

J is TRBJ2-5 and V is TRBV2; 10 nucleotides match TRBD1. Gene TRBJ2-7 matches the end of the DNA better, so the J call may be wrong. CDR1 is SNHLY and CDR2 is FYNNEI in the germline V gene. The CDR3 is 14 amino acids. The CDR3 DNA is TGTGCCAGCAGTCCCGGACAGGGGGCCTACGAGCAGTACTTC. Translation: CASSPGQGAYEQYF.

The J gene is TRBJ2-5, the V gene TRBV19; 8 bases match TRBD1. Per the germline V gene, CDR1 is LNHDA and CDR2 is SQIVND (reference sequence). After removal of 4 bases from V and 5 bases from J, the junction contained 12 bases not matched to a gene. The CDR3 covers 16 residues. The CDR3 sequence: CASSTGTGGGWETQYF. CDR3 nucleotides: TGTGCCAGTAGTACAGGGACAGGTGGCGGGTGGGAGACCCAGTACTTC.

This chain uses TRBV7-3 with TRBJ2-1, with 7 nucleotides matching TRBD2. The CDR3 consists of 16 residues. V dropped 5 bases and J dropped 2; count of bases not matched to a gene: 9. Germline V gene data show CDR1 as SGHTA and CDR2 as FQGTGA. CDR3: CASSLISGSPYNEQFF. For the CDR3, the DNA is TGTGCCAGCAGCCTAATTAGCGGGTCCCCCTACAATGAGCAGTTCTTC.

The genes are TRBV5-1 and TRBJ2-1, with TRBD2 matching 7 bases. Germline lookup yields CDR1 SGHRS and CDR2 YFSETQ. The CDR3 length is 15 residues. Trimming at V came to 4 bases and at J to 1 base, leaving 5 bases not matched to a gene. Here the CDR3 reads CASSLGGWSYNEQFF. CDR3 DNA: TGCGCCAGCAGCCTCGGGGGGTGGTCCTACAATGAGCAGTTCTTC.

The chain is built from TRBV28 and TRBJ2-7; tentatively, D is TRBD1 (6 bases). Germline V gene lookup returns CDR1 MDHEN and CDR2 SYDVKM. This CDR3 has 15 amino acids. V gave up 5 bases and J gave up 5 bases, with 19 bases separating them. The DNA for the CDR3 is TGTGCCAGCAGTCTTAGACAGCCCCAGGGGAACGAGCAGTACTTC. Protein product: CASSLRQPQGNEQYF.

The chain has TRBV28 and TRBJ2-1, with TRBD2 as a possible D gene (6 bases). The CDR3 spans 15 residues. Trimming cost V 3 bases and J 1 base, with 10 bases left between them. Germline loops: CDR1 MDHEN, CDR2 SYDVKM. CDR3 sequence: CASSFGGMSYNEQFF. CDR3 nucleotide sequence: TGTGCCAGCAGTTTCGGCGGGATGTCCTACAATGAGCAGTTCTTC.

The chain's CDR3 is CASSLEGSYEQYF. CDR3 sequence (DNA): TGTGCCAGCAGTTTGGAGGGCAGCTACGAGCAGTACTTC. The chain combines TRBV28 with TRBJ2-7; D might be TRBD2 (6 bases). Trimming pared 3 bases from V and 3 bases from J, leaving 9 bases between. The CDR3 is 13 residues long. Per germline, CDR1 MDHEN and CDR2 SYDVKM.

The chain is built from TRBV11-2 and TRBJ2-3, with unresolved D. Between the trimmed V and J ends, which lost 6 bases and 0 bases, there was a span of 4 bases. The CDR3 covers 12 residues. Germline CDR1 and CDR2: SGHAT and FQNNGV. CDR3 DNA sequence: TGTGCCAGCAGGTCTAGCACAGATACGCAGTATTTT. Its protein product is CASRSSTDTQYF.

The chain combines TRBV9 with TRBJ2-7; 9 bases agree with TRBD2. J gave up 3 bases and V 0 bases, and 7 bases lay outside the gene matches. The CDR3 is made up of 16 amino acids. CDR1 is SGDLS and CDR2 is YYNGEE in the germline V gene. The CDR3 DNA reads TGTGCCAGCAGCGTAGGGGTTGTTAGCGGGGGCTACGAGCAGTACTTC. As protein: CASSVGVVSGGYEQYF.

The chain is built from TRBV7-9 and TRBJ1-1; D unclear. In germline, CDR1 is SEHNR, CDR2 FQNEAQ (reference sequence). The CDR3 loop spans 14 amino acids. The V and J ends lost 5 bases and 0 bases respectively, with 10 bases between them. The CDR3 DNA follows: TGTGCCAGCAGCCTACAGATCATGAACACTGAAGCTTTCTTT. Translated, it gives CASSLQIMNTEAFF.

The chain couples TRBV11-2 to TRBJ2-5, with 8 bases fitting TRBD2. The CDR3 is made up of 18 amino acids. The germline V gene encodes CDR1 SGHAT and CDR2 FQNNGV. With 5 bases clipped from V and 3 bases from J, the junction kept 17 bases outside the gene matches. For the CDR3, the DNA is TGTGCCAGCAGCCCCGCGGGGGTTGGGCAGCGGGGGAAAGAGACCCAGTACTTC. Translated, it gives CASSPAGVGQRGKETQYF.

V usage is TRBV28 and J usage is TRBJ2-5; 7 nucleotides agree with TRBD1. CDR3 length: 16 amino acids. V trimming: 5 bases; J trimming: 2 bases; junction bases outside the gene matches: 11. Germline V gene sequence: CDR1 MDHEN, CDR2 SYDVKM. This CDR3 is CASSGDDWGQQETQYF. DNA for the CDR3: TGTGCCAGCAGTGGAGATGATTGGGGACAGCAAGAGACCCAGTACTTC.

The chain uses TRBV28 and TRBJ2-2; 9 bases match TRBD2. The V segment lost 5 bases and the J segment 5 bases; nucleotides outside the gene matches: 6. This CDR3 contains 15 residues. The germline V gene encodes CDR1 MDHEN and CDR2 SYDVKM. This CDR3 reads CASSAWTSETGELFF. The CDR3 nucleotides read TGTGCCAGCAGTGCCTGGACTAGCGAGACCGGGGAGCTGTTTTTT.

CDR3 loop: CASTSGSIGYNEQFF. The CDR3 DNA follows: TGTGCCAGCACTAGCGGGAGCATTGGCTACAATGAGCAGTTCTTC. The chain employs TRBV27 and TRBJ2-1; 10 bases fit TRBD2. This CDR3 region has 15 residues. Germline lookup yields CDR1 MNHEY and CDR2 SMNVEV (reference sequence). The V segment lost 7 bases and the J segment 3 bases; nucleotides outside the gene matches: 6.

This sequence joins TRBV25-1 and TRBJ2-1, with TRBD2 matching over 10 bases. The trim removed 4 bases at V and 2 bases at J, leaving 5 bases unmatched. The CDR3 covers 16 residues. The germline V gene has CDR1 MGHDK and CDR2 SYGVNS. CDR3 DNA sequence: TGTGCCAGCAGTGCTCTGACTAGCGGGCCCTACAATGAGCAGTTCTTC. Its protein is CASSALTSGPYNEQFF.

This chain links TRBV18 with TRBJ2-7; 8 bases are a match to TRBD2. The CDR3 contains 14 residues. The germline CDR1 and CDR2 sequences are KGHSH and LQKENI. V shed 3 bases and J 4 bases; nucleotides not matched to a gene: 5. The CDR3 DNA reads as TGTGCCAGCTCACCGTCGACTAGCGCGTACGAGCAGTACTTC. As protein: CASSPSTSAYEQYF.

V gene TRBV14 combines with J gene TRBJ2-3; maybe TRBD2 (6 bases). This CDR3 has 15 amino acids. The germline V gene encodes CDR1 SGHDN and CDR2 FVKESK. Trimming removed 1 base from V and 6 bases from J, with 14 bases in between. CDR3 bases: TGTGCCAGCAGCCAAGTGGTTCTAGCGTCGGATACGCAGTATTTT. Residues: CASSQVVLASDTQYF.

The gene calls are TRBV27 and TRBJ2-5, with 11 bases matching TRBD2. The CDR3 spans 15 residues. J lost 4 bases, V lost 5 bases, and 6 bases had no gene match. Germline V CDR1 and CDR2: MNHEY, SMNVEV (reference sequence). The CDR3 reads CASSTTLAGGETQYF. The CDR3 coding sequence is TGTGCCAGCAGTACAACCCTAGCGGGAGGAGAGACCCAGTACTTC.

The CDR3 DNA reads as TGTGCCAGCAATAAGGACAGGGGGGACAGAAACACCATATATTTT. It specifies CASNKDRGDRNTIYF. The gene calls are TRBV6-6 and TRBJ1-3; 10 bases match TRBD1. Germline CDR1 MNHNY, CDR2 SVGAGI (reference sequence). CDR3 size: 15 residues. J lost 5 bases, V lost 7 bases, and 8 bases had no gene match.

The chain combines TRBV5-6 with TRBJ1-3; D not resolved. V dropped 0 bases and J dropped 0 bases, with 10 bases sitting between them. The length of the CDR3 is 16 residues. Germline CDR1 is SGHDT and CDR2 is YYEEEE. CDR3 loop: CASSLEAGVSGNTIYF. DNA for the CDR3: TGTGCCAGCAGCTTGGAGGCGGGTGTCTCTGGAAACACCATATATTTT.

V is TRBV11-2 and J is TRBJ2-2, with 8 positions matching TRBD1. The germline CDR1 and CDR2 sequences are SGHAT and FQNNGV. The ends lost 0 bases at V and 7 bases at J; junction bases unmatched: 10. The CDR3 sequence is 17 residues long. CDR3 residues: CASSLEGQGAIGGELFF. The CDR3 nucleotides read TGTGCCAGCAGCTTAGAAGGCCAGGGGGCGATCGGCGGGGAGCTGTTTTTT.

The chain uses TRBV30 and TRBJ1-1, with a tentative D call TRBD1 (5 bases). This CDR3 comprises 13 residues. V was shortened by 4 bases and J by 0 bases, with 9 bases between the two germline ends. Per the germline V gene, CDR1 is GTSNPN and CDR2 is SVGIG (reference sequence). The CDR3 here is CAWTGQMNTEAFF. DNA for the CDR3: TGTGCCTGGACAGGACAAATGAACACTGAAGCTTTCTTT. Based on the CDR3 plus reference TRBV30 and TRBJ1-1, the full variable domain is SQTIHQWPATLVQPVGSPLSLECTVEGTSNPNLYWYRQAAGRGLQLLFYSVGIGQISSEVPQNLSASRPQDRQFILSSKKLLLSDSGFYLCAWTGQMNTEAFFGQGTRLTVV.

The V gene is TRBV10-1, the J gene TRBJ2-5; D unclear. Germline CDR1 reads WNHNN; CDR2 reads SYGVQD (reference sequence). Trimming stripped 3 bases from V and 2 bases from J, with 4 bases between. The CDR3 extends over 12 amino acids. This CDR3 is CASSDRQETQYF. The CDR3 DNA reads TGCGCCAGCAGTGATCGGCAAGAGACCCAGTACTTC.